This entry is about one T cell receptor (beta chain). These data originate in a study of T cells of healthy individuals. TCRdb reprocessed the 5' RACE reads with MiXCR, giving one entry per CDR3 protein. The profile covers approximately 52,000 distinct CDR3 sequences, with roughly 15% appearing a single time and about 16% taken by the ten largest. CDR3 size: 11 residues. CDR1 and CDR2 from the germline V gene are SEHNR and FQNEAQ (reference sequence). The germline V and J ends were trimmed by 1 base and 6 bases, with 1 base remaining between them. The gene calls are TRBV7-9 and TRBJ2-1; D gene unclear. The clonotype originates from a human donor in good health. The CDR3 nucleotides read TGTGCCAGCAGCTTAGTCAATGAGCAGTTCTTC. Residues: CASSLVNEQFF. Variable domain in full (rest from reference TRBV7-9 and TRBJ2-1): DTGVSQNPRHKITKRGQNVTFRCDPISEHNRLYWYRQTLGQGPEFLTYFQNEAQLEKSRLLSDRFSAERPKGSFSTLEIQRTEQGDSAMYLCASSLVNEQFFGPGTRLTVL.